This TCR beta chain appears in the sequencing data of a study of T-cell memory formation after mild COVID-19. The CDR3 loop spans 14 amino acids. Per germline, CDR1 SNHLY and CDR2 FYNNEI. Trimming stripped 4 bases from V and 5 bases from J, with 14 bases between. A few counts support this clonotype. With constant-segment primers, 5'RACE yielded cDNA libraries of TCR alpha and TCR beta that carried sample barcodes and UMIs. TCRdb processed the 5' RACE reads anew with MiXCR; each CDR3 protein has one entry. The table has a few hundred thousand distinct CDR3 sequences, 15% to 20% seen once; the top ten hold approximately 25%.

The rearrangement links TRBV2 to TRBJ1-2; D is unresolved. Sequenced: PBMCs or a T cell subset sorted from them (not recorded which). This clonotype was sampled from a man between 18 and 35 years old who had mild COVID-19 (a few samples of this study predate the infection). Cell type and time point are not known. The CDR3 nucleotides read TGTGCCAGCAGTGTGGGCAGGCCAAGTTATGGCTACACCTTC. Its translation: CASSVGRPSYGYTF. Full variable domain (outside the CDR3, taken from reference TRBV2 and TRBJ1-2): EPEVTQTPSHQVTQMGQEVILRCVPISNHLYFYWYRQILGQKVEFLVSFYNNEISEKSEIFDDQFSVERPDGSNFTLKIRSTKLEDSAMYFCASSVGRPSYGYTFGSGTRLTVV.